These 18 T cell receptor beta chains originate from one sample sequenced in a study of shared clonotypes between healthy human individuals. Profiling relied on immunoSEQ multiplex PCR, and the TCRdb table lists in-frame clones only, not all of them. The table has about half a million clones, about 72% seen once. Sequencing was performed on PBMCs. The receptors were sampled from a woman in her thirties or forties in good health. Some clones in this sample may be carry-over from other donors' samples.

Note on this clone: Other DNA sequences within the sample encode an identical CDR3. This rearrangement joins TRBV29-1 to TRBJ1-1; no reliable D call. Trimming took 4 bases from V and 1 from J, leaving 7 bases between them. Germline-derived CDR1 and CDR2 are SQVTM and ANQGSEA. The CDR3 loop spans 12 amino acids. This CDR3 reads CSVGYGNTEAFF. As DNA, the CDR3 is TGCAGCGTTGGGTATGGGAACACTGAAGCTTTCTTT. The entire variable domain, with the rest obtained from reference TRBV29-1 and TRBJ1-1, is as follows: SAVISQKPSRDICQRGTSLTIQCQVDSQVTMMFWYRQQPGQSLTLIATANQGSEATYESGFVIDKFPISRPNLTFSTLTVSNMSPEDSSIYLCSVGYGNTEAFFGQGTRLTVV.

The gene calls are TRBV28 and TRBJ2-7; TRBD1 aligns across 8 bases. This CDR3 region has 16 residues. CDR1 and CDR2 (germline): MDHEN, SYDVKM. Losses at the gene ends were 11 bases for V and 2 bases for J; bases not matched to a gene: 17. The CDR3 protein is CACSSAGTGNTYEQYF. The CDR3 DNA reads as TGTGCCTGCTCGTCGGCTGGGACAGGTAATACCTACGAGCAGTACTTC.

This rearrangement joins TRBV19 to TRBJ2-7; unclear D gene. V lost 3 bases, J lost 0 bases, and 12 bases lay in between. From germline, CDR1 is LNHDA and CDR2 SQIVND (reference sequence). The CDR3 length is 15 residues. CDR3 loop: CASSMWAHSSYEQYF. In DNA, the CDR3 is TGTGCCAGTAGTATGTGGGCTCACAGCTCCTACGAGCAGTACTTC.

The chain has TRBV7-6 and TRBJ2-4; D perhaps matches TRBD1 (5 bases). The CDR3 has 18 amino acids. V lost 5 bases, J lost 0 bases, and 20 bases lay in between. CDR1 and CDR2 (germline): SGHVS, FNYEAQ. CDR3 coding DNA: TGTGCCAGCAGCCCAGGGTACTTGGAGTCAGTAGCCAAAAACATTCAGTACTTC. It translates to CASSPGYLESVAKNIQYF.

V gene TRBV9 combines with J gene TRBJ2-3, with TRBD2 matching 9 bases. CDR1 SGDLS and CDR2 YYNGEE come from the germline V gene. There are 16 residues in the CDR3. V shed 3 bases and J 2 bases; nucleotides not matched to a gene: 7. The CDR3 reads CASSDGTSPYTDTQYF. The CDR3 coding sequence is TGTGCCAGCAGCGACGGGACTAGCCCTTACACAGATACGCAGTATTTT.

CDR3 in amino acids: CASSAGGYEQYF. The CDR3 nucleotides read TGTGCCAGCAGCGCTGGAGGGTACGAGCAGTACTTC. The V and J genes are TRBV9 and TRBJ2-7, with TRBD2 as a possible D gene (6 bases). Trimming removed 3 bases at V and 4 bases at J, with 8 bases between. The germline V gene encodes CDR1 SGDLS and CDR2 YYNGEE. CDR3 length: 12 amino acids.

In its sample, this clone was seen once. The chain combines TRBV5-1 with TRBJ2-1; weak D call: TRBD2 (9 bases). CDR1 and CDR2 (germline): SGHRS, YFSETQ. There are 15 residues in the CDR3. V gave up 4 bases and J gave up 3 bases, with 14 bases separating them. CDR3 amino acids: CASSLAGQDYNEQFF. Written as DNA, the CDR3 is TGCGCCAGCAGCCTAGCGGGACAGGACTACAATGAGCAGTTCTTC.

The J gene is TRBJ1-3, the V gene TRBV5-1, with D unresolved. V lost 0 bases and J 0 bases, leaving 7 bases between the germline ends. The CDR3 contains 15 residues. Germline CDR1 reads SGHRS; CDR2 reads YFSETQ. Written as DNA, the CDR3 is TGCGCCAGCAGCTTGGCGGGCCTCTCTGGAAACACCATATATTTT. Residues: CASSLAGLSGNTIYF.

This rearrangement joins TRBV11-3 to TRBJ2-2; 8 bases are shared with TRBD2. V was clipped by 4 bases and J by 2 bases; unmatched bases: 3. The length of the CDR3 is 15 residues. The germline V gene encodes CDR1 SGHNT and CDR2 YENEEA. DNA for the CDR3: TGTGCCAGCAGCTCTGCGGGAGGAAACACCGGGGAGCTGTTTTTT. This encodes CASSSAGGNTGELFF.

The chain links TRBV28 to TRBJ2-7, with 10 positions matching TRBD2. This CDR3 region has 16 residues. CDR1 and CDR2 from the germline V gene are MDHEN and SYDVKM. With 4 bases clipped from V and 2 bases from J, the junction kept 8 bases outside the gene matches. The CDR3, as DNA: TGTGCCAGCAGTTCGGGACTAGCGCGCGTCCCCTACGAGCAGTACTTC. Its translation: CASSSGLARVPYEQYF.

In the case of this clone: The sample carries other DNA sequences with the same CDR3. V gene TRBV6-5 combines with J gene TRBJ1-2; 7 bases are shared with TRBD1. The CDR3 covers 13 residues. The V and J ends lost 6 bases and 5 bases, in that order; junction bases with no gene match: 6. Germline lookup yields CDR1 MNHEY and CDR2 SVGAGI. This CDR3 is CASSYGRGYGYTF. The CDR3 DNA is TGTGCCAGCAGCTACGGCAGGGGGTATGGCTACACCTTC.

As regards this clone: A read error is possible here, since a much larger clone lies one base away. The chain links TRBV30 to TRBJ1-1, with D perhaps TRBD1 (6 bases). This CDR3 comprises 13 residues. The germline V and J ends were trimmed by 5 bases and 6 bases, with 16 bases remaining between them. Germline V lookup: CDR1 GTSNPN, CDR2 SVGIG (reference sequence). CDR3 in DNA: TGTGCCTGGTCCCGGACAGCTGGGGCTGAAGCTTTCTTT. It specifies CAWSRTAGAEAFF.

V usage is TRBV18 and J usage is TRBJ2-2, with 8 positions matching TRBD1. This CDR3 has 16 residues. J lost 0 bases, V lost 3 bases, and 3 bases had no gene match. Germline CDR1 is KGHSH and CDR2 is LQKENI. DNA of the CDR3: TGTGCCAGCTCACCCCAGGGGGCGGCGAACACCGGGGAGCTGTTTTTT. Translating it yields CASSPQGAANTGELFF.

The chain uses TRBV10-2 and TRBJ2-1; 13 bases map to TRBD2. The CDR3 contains 17 residues. Germline V lookup: CDR1 WSHSY, CDR2 SAAADI. J gave up 5 bases and V 8 bases, and 12 bases lay outside the gene matches. In DNA form, the CDR3 reads TGCGCCAGCCTAGGATGGGGGACTAGCGGGAATAACAATGAGCAGTTCTTC. Protein: CASLGWGTSGNNNEQFF.

The chain has TRBV30 and TRBJ1-1; TRBD1 matches 10 bases. Germline V gives CDR1 GTSNPN, CDR2 SVGIG (reference sequence). This CDR3 region has 12 residues. V shed 3 bases and J 10 bases; nucleotides not matched to a gene: 5. The DNA for the CDR3 is TGTGCCTGGAGCCCCGGACAGGGGGGAGCTTTCTTT. Encoded protein: CAWSPGQGGAFF.

Only a few counts were recorded for this clone. This chain links TRBV13 with TRBJ2-5; D is perhaps TRBD1 or TRBD2 (5 bases each). The better agreement between TRBJ2-7 and the DNA end casts doubt on the J call. The CDR3 covers 14 residues. CDR1 and CDR2 (germline): PRHDT, FYEKMQ (reference sequence). CDR3 amino acids: CASSLRGWRLEQYF. Here the CDR3 DNA reads TGTGCCAGCTCGTTGAGGGGATGGCGGCTCGAGCAGTACTTC.

This clone came up once. The rearrangement joins TRBV5-6 to TRBJ2-2, with D possibly being TRBD2 (5 bases). V gave up 1 base and J gave up 3 bases, with 16 bases separating them. Looked up from germline, CDR1 is SGHDT and CDR2 is YYEEEE. The CDR3 loop spans 17 amino acids. CDR3 nucleotides: TGTGCCAGCAGCTTGCCCCTACTAGACCGGGACACCGGGGAGCTGTTTTTT. Protein: CASSLPLLDRDTGELFF.

Worth noting for this clone: The same CDR3 also results from other DNA sequences found in this sample. The genes are TRBV4-3 and TRBJ2-7; the match to TRBD2 covers 11 bases. V was clipped by 0 bases and J by 3 bases; unmatched bases: 7. The CDR3 consists of 17 residues. CDR1 is LGHNA, CDR2 YSLEER, per germline. CDR3 sequence reads: CASSQDLPSGRRYEQYF. For the CDR3, the DNA is TGCGCCAGCAGCCAAGATCTGCCTAGCGGGAGGCGCTACGAGCAGTACTTC.